This TCR beta chain appears in the sequencing data of a study of blood T cells in healthy people across ages (dated by TCRdb to the mid-2010s). Study-wide context: In model experiments, roughly one uniquely barcoded TCR beta cDNA molecule per two T cells was captured by template switching. Age-related changes in TCR beta repertoire diversity were measured in the study by deep sequencing normalized with unique cDNA molecular identifiers. Four age groups were formed from the donors: young (average 16 years), middle-aged (just under 40), aged (approximately 60) and long-lived (approximately 78). To avoid experimental bias, donors of different ages were randomly spread across the sequencing lanes. The study analyzed two additional independent replicas of 1 million unique cDNA reads from the same blood draw for two donors, one aged 18 to 30 and one aged 80 or older.

On this clonotype itself: Its antigen is not yet known. The input lacks base qualities; no much larger clone sits a single base away.

Results and caveats for the whole study, not just this receptor: Estimates of total diversity based on one million sequenced T cells were regarded as lower bounds and as underestimates. The CMV infection status of donors was not known, potentially confounding age-related changes in expanded clonotypes. Since profiling was done on bulk unsorted PBMCs, naive and antigen-experienced compartments could not be conclusively compared. A strong correlation was found between observed TCR beta diversity and the percentage of naive T cells measured by flow cytometry. As age increased, observed TCR beta diversity per million T cells dropped in a roughly linear way, and a significant reduction was already evident by age about 40. Compared with the aged group, the long-lived group had more naive CD4+ T cells, fewer expanded clones and increased TCR diversity, suggesting age selection.

The receptor library was made with 5' RACE. The sequencer listed for this sample is Illumina HiSeq 2500. A second PCR of about 6 to 11 cycles was performed with a sample-barcoded 5' primer and a J-beta primer mix. A template-switch 5' adaptor carrying 12 random nucleotides introduced a unique molecular identifier onto each TCR beta cDNA molecule. Each sample yielded at least 3 million CDR3-containing paired-end reads. First-strand cDNA was synthesized from all RNA with the Mint cDNA synthesis kit, primed by a TRBC-specific oligonucleotide. After uracil-DNA glycosylase treatment, a first 18-cycle PCR used universal primers M1SS and BC2_uni_R on all cDNA. The paper's data handling went like this. Normalization of each sample was performed by random selection of 1 million high-quality reads, each carrying a distinct molecular identifier. Reads with shared molecular identifiers were discarded instead of being binned into consensus sequences. MiTCR, run with a Q25 quality threshold and the strictest error-elimination algorithm, handled CDR3 identification, clonotype clustering and error correction. A nonparametric unseen species model using Euler transformation provided a lower-bound estimate of total TCR beta diversity. The raw public data were reprocessed by TCRdb itself: fastp quality trimming at Q25, MiXCR clonotype calling, in-frame beta chains only. One record per CDR3 amino acid sequence lists the most common genes and DNA. The V and J calls shown here were made by TCRdb, not taken from the authors' results. For this sample the table gives about 1.7 million distinct CDR3 sequences, of which approximately 30% were detected only once. Roughly 8% of the sample is taken by the ten largest.

The CDR3 holds 13 amino acids from the cysteine to the phenylalanine. The retained sequence is limited to the CDR3, 39 bases, with the frame set at the first base. V is reduced by 1 base and J by 5 bases, leaving a spacing of 6 bases between them. Per the germline V gene (reference sequence), LGHDT is the CDR1 and YNNKEL is the CDR2. The donors were 40 or so Caucasian individuals from Russia, aged roughly 6 to 100 years, who were systemically healthy. About 10 milliliters of peripheral blood were collected from each donor into EDTA-treated Vacutainer tubes. Ficoll-Paque density-gradient centrifugation was used to isolate PBMCs, with at least 7 million per sample. Trizol reagent was used to extract total RNA from the PBMCs, yielding at least 6 micrograms per sample. For every donor, an aliquot of PBMCs went through flow cytometry to measure the percentages of naive CD45RAhigh/CD27high T cells.

The clonotype comes from a woman younger than 45 in good health. The chain links TRBV3-1 with TRBJ1-5, with no confidently assigned D gene. The sample consisted of blood. The DNA sequence is as follows: TGTGCCAGCAGCCAAGGGGAACATCAGCCCCAGCATTTT. Its amino acids are CASSQGEHQPQHF.